These 26 T cell receptor beta chains share one sample of origin, sequenced in a study of vaccination and CD4 T cells after COVID-19. Antigens for these TCRs are unknown. The Oncomine TCR Beta short-read assay generated sequence data from the DNA of cultured CD4+ T cells. TCRdb re-called the PCR reads with MiXCR, one entry per CDR3 protein. The profile covers just under 20,000 distinct CDR3 sequences, with approximately 40% appearing a single time and 8.5% to 10% taken by the ten largest. As to treatment: roughly 11-day PBMC culture with coronavirus spike peptide pools or control peptides (ViraFEST assay). Sequenced here: CD4+ T cells from blood, cultured in vitro, sampled after SARS-CoV-2 vaccination. The receptors shown here come from a human donor who had recovered from COVID-19.

Remarks on this clonotype: A read error may produce the germline difference seen at one junction end. J is TRBJ2-3 and V is TRBV11-2; D is undetermined. CDR1 SGHAT and CDR2 FQNNGV come from the germline V gene. The CDR3 sequence is 15 residues long. The CDR3 region is CASSLDSLPTDTQYF. The CDR3 DNA reads as TGTGCCAGCAGCCTAGATAGTCTCCCTACAGATACGCAGTATTTT.

This chain joins TRBV6-1 and TRBJ1-2, with unresolved D. The germline V gene has CDR1 MNHNS and CDR2 SASEGT. The V gene lost 6 bases and the J gene lost 1 base, with 9 bases spanning the gap. The CDR3 is 13 residues long. This CDR3 reads CASRHNLNYGYTF. CDR3 sequence (DNA): TGTGCCAGCAGACACAATCTTAACTATGGCTACACCTTC.

The chain couples TRBV12-3 or TRBV12-4 to TRBJ1-1, with a tentative D call TRBD1 (5 bases). Trimming pared 5 bases from V and 7 bases from J, leaving 11 bases between. This CDR3 has 12 amino acids. The CDR3 DNA reads TGTGCCAGCAGTACGACAGCCCGTGAAGCTTTCTTT. Translated: CASSTTAREAFF.

This clonotype was seen only a few times. In DNA form, the CDR3 reads TGCGCCAGCAGCCAAGAGGCAGGGAAACACTATGGCTACACCTTC. Encoded protein: CASSQEAGKHYGYTF. This rearrangement joins TRBV4-3 to TRBJ1-2; maybe TRBD1 (5 bases). V lost 0 bases and J 3 bases, leaving 11 bases between the germline ends. Looked up from germline, CDR1 is LGHNA and CDR2 is YSLEER. The CDR3 has 15 residues.

Only a few counts were recorded for this clonotype. The CDR3 sequence is CASSEFRSGRRSNTEAFF. CDR3 coding DNA: TGTGCCAGCAGTGAGTTTCGGTCAGGGAGACGTTCGAACACTGAAGCTTTCTTT. This chain connects TRBV6-1 to TRBJ1-1; tentative D call: TRBD1 (5 bases). The V end lost 3 bases, the J end lost 1 base, and 21 bases lay between the germline ends. This CDR3 is 18 amino acids long. Per germline, CDR1 MNHNS and CDR2 SASEGT.

The chain combines TRBV19 with TRBJ2-3; D is possibly TRBD1 or TRBD2 (6 bases each). Trimming pared 6 bases from V and 6 bases from J, leaving 19 bases between. The CDR3 has 15 residues. Per the germline V gene, CDR1 is LNHDA and CDR2 is SQIVND (reference sequence). CDR3 sequence (DNA): TGTGCCAGTAGATTACAGGGAAGGAGGGGGGATACGCAGTATTTT. Its translation is CASRLQGRRGDTQYF.

This clonotype has more than one count but fewer than ten. The gene calls are TRBV20-1 and TRBJ1-5; maybe TRBD1 (5 bases). Germline loops: CDR1 DFQATT, CDR2 SNEGSKA (reference sequence). V was trimmed by 6 bases and J by 3 bases, leaving 21 bases between them. The CDR3 has 16 amino acids. DNA for the CDR3: TGCAGTGCCGAGAGCAGGGTAGGTCTTGTCAATCAGCCCCAGCATTTT. It is translated as CSAESRVGLVNQPQHF.

This clonotype showed up just a few times. V usage is TRBV27 and J usage is TRBJ2-5; TRBD2 agrees at 12 bases. CDR3 length: 16 residues. Per germline, CDR1 MNHEY and CDR2 SMNVEV (reference sequence). The trim removed 5 bases at V and 5 bases at J, leaving 9 bases unmatched. This chain's CDR3 is CASSPKTSGRGETQYF. CDR3 nucleotides: TGTGCCAGCAGTCCGAAGACTAGCGGGAGAGGGGAGACCCAGTACTTC.

The V gene is TRBV11-2, the J gene TRBJ2-1; D remains unclear. V was shortened by 5 bases and J by 4 bases, with 15 bases between the two germline ends. Germline CDR1 SGHAT, CDR2 FQNNGV. The CDR3 totals 15 residues. CDR3 sequence: CASSPFGRGYNEQFF. CDR3 bases: TGTGCCAGCAGCCCTTTCGGTCGAGGTTACAATGAGCAGTTCTTC.

There are a few counts of this clonotype. The chain has TRBV20-1 and TRBJ2-1, with unresolved D. The V end lost 0 bases, the J end lost 7 bases, and 13 bases lay between the germline ends. The CDR3 totals 14 residues. Germline V CDR1 and CDR2: DFQATT, SNEGSKA (reference sequence). CDR3 residues: CSARDRLVGNEQFF. The DNA of the CDR3 is TGCAGTGCTAGAGATCGCCTAGTAGGTAATGAGCAGTTCTTC.

This clonotype appeared a few times. One end of the junction varies from germline; a read error may be responsible. The chain carries TRBV5-3 and TRBJ1-2, with D possibly TRBD1 on 6 matching bases. TRBV5-3 is flagged as an ORF with uncertain function. This CDR3 comprises 15 residues. CDR3 sequence: CASSLRGAGSYGYTF. In DNA, the CDR3 is TGTGCCAGCAGCTTGCGGGGGGCTGGTAGCTATGGCTACACCTTC.

The CDR3 reads CASSKGLNTEAFF. The CDR3 nucleotides read TGTGCCAGCAGCAAGGGGCTGAACACTGAAGCTTTCTTT. The chain joins TRBV5-4 to TRBJ1-1; tentative D call: TRBD1 (5 bases). The V gene lost 4 bases and the J gene lost 0 bases, with 7 bases spanning the gap. CDR1 and CDR2 from the germline V gene are SGHNT and YYREEE (reference sequence). The CDR3 sequence is 13 residues long.

The rearrangement links TRBV7-9 to TRBJ1-1; D is possibly TRBD1 (5 bases). Deletions cut 4 bases from V and 0 bases from J, with 9 bases between. This CDR3 has 14 residues. In germline, CDR1 is SEHNR, CDR2 FQNEAQ (reference sequence). The CDR3 coding sequence is TGTGCCAGCAGCTCCACAGGCCTGAACACTGAAGCTTTCTTT. This codes for CASSSTGLNTEAFF.

The chain employs TRBV6-5 and TRBJ1-1; 7 bases align to TRBD1. The V gene end was trimmed by 2 bases and the J gene end by 2 bases; junction bases not matched to a gene: 5. The CDR3 is 15 residues long. Germline V gene lookup returns CDR1 MNHEY and CDR2 SVGAGI. The DNA for the CDR3 is TGTGCCAGCAGTTACCCCCGACAGGGAAACACTGAAGCTTTCTTT. Translating gives CASSYPRQGNTEAFF.

The V and J genes are TRBV6-1 and TRBJ1-1; D is possibly TRBD1 (5 bases). V lost 1 base to trimming and J lost 8 bases, with 14 bases between them. The CDR3 loop spans 14 amino acids. Germline V gene lookup returns CDR1 MNHNS and CDR2 SASEGT. The CDR3 here is CASSEGGTDQEAFF. The CDR3 DNA is TGTGCCAGCAGTGAAGGGGGCACAGACCAAGAAGCTTTCTTT.

The V gene is TRBV19, the J gene TRBJ2-2; D perhaps matches TRBD1 (5 bases). Between the trimmed V and J ends, which lost 2 bases and 4 bases, there was a span of 8 bases. Germline CDR1 LNHDA, CDR2 SQIVND (reference sequence). This CDR3 is built from 14 residues. The CDR3 here is CASSITGPTGELFF. In DNA form, the CDR3 reads TGTGCCAGTAGTATAACAGGTCCCACCGGGGAGCTGTTTTTT.

V and J are TRBV11-2 and TRBJ2-1, with 8 nucleotides matching TRBD1. Per germline, CDR1 SGHAT and CDR2 FQNNGV. This CDR3 has 15 residues. J was trimmed by 4 bases and V by 4 bases; bases with no gene match: 6. CDR3 sequence reads: CASSSDRGEYNEQFF. The CDR3 bases are TGTGCCAGCAGCTCAGACAGGGGAGAATACAATGAGCAGTTCTTC.

This clonotype was found a few times. This chain links TRBV10-3 with TRBJ1-3; 11 bases line up with TRBD1. J lost 8 bases, V lost 5 bases, and 5 bases had no gene match. This CDR3 comprises 14 residues. Germline V gives CDR1 ENHRY, CDR2 SYGVKD. As DNA, the CDR3 is TGTGCCATCAGTCCGGGACAGGGGGAGGACACCATATATTTT. It specifies CAISPGQGEDTIYF.

This chain uses TRBV6-2 or TRBV6-3 with TRBJ1-1; D gene uncertain. Germline V gene data show CDR1 as MNHEY and CDR2 as SVGEGT. The CDR3 is made up of 15 amino acids. V dropped 1 base and J dropped 5 bases, with 14 bases sitting between them. The CDR3 reads CASSYLGTLGTEAFF. In DNA form, the CDR3 reads TGTGCCAGCAGTTACTTGGGCACCCTGGGGACTGAAGCTTTCTTT.

The chain recombines TRBV9 with TRBJ1-5, with D possibly matching TRBD1 (5 bases). CDR3 size: 14 residues. V lost 3 bases and J 10 bases, leaving 17 bases between the germline ends. Germline V gives CDR1 SGDLS, CDR2 YYNGEE. The CDR3 spells CASSGTADIQPQHF. The CDR3 DNA sequence: TGTGCCAGCAGCGGTACGGCGGACATTCAACCCCAGCATTTT.

This clonotype was seen more than once but under ten times. The rearrangement joins TRBV28 to TRBJ2-6, with D tentatively TRBD1 (5 bases). Germline-derived CDR1 and CDR2 are MDHEN and SYDVKM. This CDR3 has 15 amino acids. V lost 3 bases and J lost 2, with 8 bases in between. This chain's CDR3 is CASSFAGTGANVLTF. CDR3 coding DNA: TGTGCCAGCAGTTTCGCAGGGACTGGGGCCAACGTCCTGACTTTC.

The chain has TRBV20-1 and TRBJ1-2; weak D call: TRBD1 (5 bases). Germline CDR1 and CDR2: DFQATT and SNEGSKA (reference sequence). This CDR3 is built from 17 residues. V lost 3 bases to trimming and J lost 5 bases, with 25 bases between them. CDR3 sequence reads: CSARGSGGTLLYYGYTF. Here the CDR3 DNA reads TGCAGTGCTAGGGGGTCTGGAGGGACCCTGCTTTATTATGGCTACACCTTC.

This clonotype occurred a few times. The chain uses TRBV2 and TRBJ1-5; D not resolved. Trimming removed 6 bases at V and 9 bases at J, with 15 bases between. Germline V lookup: CDR1 SNHLY, CDR2 FYNNEI. The CDR3 runs 13 residues. CDR3: CASRPDGPGPQHF. CDR3 DNA sequence: TGTGCCAGCAGACCCGACGGCCCCGGGCCCCAGCATTTT.

This chain connects TRBV6-5 to TRBJ1-2, with TRBD1 as a possible D gene (5 bases). Germline values: CDR1 MNHEY, CDR2 SVGAGI. V was shortened by 4 bases and J by 4 bases, with 19 bases between the two germline ends. CDR3 length equals 16 residues. CDR3 DNA sequence: TGTGCCAGCAGTTCTCTAGGGACCGGGGAGGGCTATGGCTACACCTTC. Encoded protein: CASSSLGTGEGYGYTF.

The chain uses TRBV7-2 and TRBJ1-5, with D perhaps TRBD1 (5 bases). The germline V gene has CDR1 SGHTA and CDR2 FQGNSA. The CDR3 covers 16 residues. V was trimmed by 3 bases and J by 0 bases, leaving 12 bases between them. The CDR3 is CASSFLGGNSNQPQHF. In nucleotides, the CDR3 is TGTGCCAGCAGCTTTCTCGGGGGAAATAGCAATCAGCCCCAGCATTTT.

This clonotype was recorded a few times. The rearrangement joins TRBV20-1 to TRBJ1-1, with 10 bases that match TRBD1. V trimming: 3 bases; J trimming: 1 base; junction bases outside the gene matches: 2. The germline gives CDR1 DFQATT, CDR2 SNEGSKA (reference sequence). CDR3 size: 14 residues. CDR3 amino acids: CSARGQGQNTEAFF. The CDR3 DNA reads as TGCAGTGCTAGGGGACAGGGGCAGAACACTGAAGCTTTCTTT.